This T cell receptor (beta chain) was captured in a study of blood T cell repertoires in COVID-19. Study-level background: Italy, Spain and the United States were the sources of the convalescent and acute COVID-19 samples.

The V gene lost 3 bases and the J gene lost 3 bases, with 15 bases spanning the gap. CDR3 size: 15 residues. Germline V lookup: CDR1 SGHNT, CDR2 YENEEA. Authors' data handling: How many nucleated cells were present was estimated from reference gene primer amplification. TCRdb keeps only in-frame clones here, not all; method: immunoSEQ multiplex PCR. The DNA gave D and trimming, while V, J and clone size come from that table. The sample records a few hundred thousand clones, roughly nine tenths being singletons. The clonotype comes from a woman in her 40s who had recovered from COVID-19. The V call is TRBV11-3, the J call TRBJ2-7; tentative D call: TRBD2 (6 bases). Sequenced material: peripheral blood. The CDR3: CASSFGTSQGYEQYF. The CDR3 coding sequence is TGTGCCAGCAGCTTCGGGACTTCTCAGGGCTACGAGCAGTACTTC.